The entry that follows covers one T cell receptor (beta chain) sequence. Its antigen target is currently unknown. No base quality information exists; no much larger clone differs at one position. The method was the immunoSEQ multiplex PCR assay. The original pipeline was this. A statistical classification framework was developed to diagnose cytomegalovirus status using the catalog of TCR beta chain sequences. TCRdb mirrors the immuneACCESS table, restricted to in-frame sequences. Some clones are absent from its copies; in checked studies, under half trace to an unresolved V gene, and the reason for the others is unknown. The V and J calls and clone size were taken over from that table, and D and trimming were inferred from the DNA. The sample data list 100,000 to 150,000 clones, and around 94% of these were observed just once. Under 1.5% of the sample belongs to the ten largest clones. The sample comes from a study of cytomegalovirus exposure and HLA in healthy donors (dated by TCRdb to the late 2010s). Regarding the study in general: According to a later analysis, one platform produced both the roughly 110 validation repertoires and the 666 repertoires of the first cohort. In addition to the first cohort of roughly 670 subjects, a separate validation cohort of over 90 different subjects was used. The study combined high-throughput TCR immunosequencing, statistical association of individual TCRs with disease status, and machine learning to predict cytomegalovirus infection status. The aim of the study was to test whether cataloging public T cell receptors could identify signatures of past pathogen exposure.

Study-wide findings and limitations: Most TCR sequences were observed very rarely across donors, whereas some public TCRs were present in many individuals. A later analysis found that TCRs clustered in the first cohort also tended to co-occur in the 120 validation repertoires, with just under 95% of cluster scores above 0. Cytomegalovirus status was reported to be diagnosed by the classifier with high specificity and sensitivity in both the original and validation cohorts. A later analysis lacked HLA typing for the validation cohort, so it scored co-occurrence in that cohort across all 110 or so repertoires. In vitro tests confirmed that a few of the cytomegalovirus-associated TCR beta chains recognize cytomegalovirus antigens. The study gave a list of 150 to 200 TCR beta chains associated with cytomegalovirus. According to the authors, the approach could potentially be generalized to other disease states and immunological phenotypes.

Donors formed part of the validation cohort, which comprised 120 subjects and was distinct from the first cohort of fewer than 750 subjects. CDR1 is given as MGHRA and CDR2 as YSYEKL, both from the germline V gene. The germline V and J ends show losses of 3 bases and 4 bases respectively, and no gene match explains 11 bases of the junction. Counted from cysteine to phenylalanine, this CDR3 has 18 amino acids. The entry retains the CDR3 DNA only, 54 bases that are in frame from base 1. The source is a woman aged 18-29 years in good health and CMV-seronegative. Sequenced input: PBMCs. Recombination connected TRBV4-1 to TRBJ2-1; TRBD2 matches 11 bases in the middle. Here the CDR3 is given as CASSQMGRLAGRYNEQFF. DNA sequence: TGCGCCAGCAGCCAGATGGGAAGACTAGCGGGAAGATACAATGAGCAGTTCTTC.